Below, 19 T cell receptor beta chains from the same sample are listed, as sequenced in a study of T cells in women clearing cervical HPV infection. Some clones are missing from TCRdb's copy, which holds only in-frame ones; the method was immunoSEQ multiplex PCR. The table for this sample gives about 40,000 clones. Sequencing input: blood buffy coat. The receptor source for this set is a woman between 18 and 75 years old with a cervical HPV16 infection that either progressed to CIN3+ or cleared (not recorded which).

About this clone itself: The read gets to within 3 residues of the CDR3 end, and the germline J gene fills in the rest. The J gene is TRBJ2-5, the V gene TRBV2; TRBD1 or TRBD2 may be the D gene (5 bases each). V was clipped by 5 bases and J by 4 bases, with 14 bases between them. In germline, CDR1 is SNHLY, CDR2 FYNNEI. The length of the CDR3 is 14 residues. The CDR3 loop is CASSIGGRVETQYF. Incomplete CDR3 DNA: TGTGCCAGCAGTATTGGAGGCAGGGTAGAGACC.

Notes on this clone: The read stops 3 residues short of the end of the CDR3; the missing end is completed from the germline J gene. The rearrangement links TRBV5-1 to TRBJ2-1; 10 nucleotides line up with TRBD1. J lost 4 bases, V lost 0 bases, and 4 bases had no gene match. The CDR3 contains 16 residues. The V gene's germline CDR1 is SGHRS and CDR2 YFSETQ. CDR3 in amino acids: CASSLGGTGEYNEQFF. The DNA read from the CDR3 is TGCGCCAGCAGCTTGGGGGGGACAGGGGAATACAATGAG.

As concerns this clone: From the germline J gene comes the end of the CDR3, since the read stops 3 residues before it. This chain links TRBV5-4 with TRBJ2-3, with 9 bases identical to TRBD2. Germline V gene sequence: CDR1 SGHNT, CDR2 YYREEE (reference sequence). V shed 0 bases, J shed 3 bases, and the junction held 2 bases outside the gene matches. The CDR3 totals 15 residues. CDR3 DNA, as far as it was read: TGTGCCAGCAGCTTGGGTACTAGCGGGACAGATACG. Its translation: CASSLGTSGTDT. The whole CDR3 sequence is CASSLGTSGTDTQYF.

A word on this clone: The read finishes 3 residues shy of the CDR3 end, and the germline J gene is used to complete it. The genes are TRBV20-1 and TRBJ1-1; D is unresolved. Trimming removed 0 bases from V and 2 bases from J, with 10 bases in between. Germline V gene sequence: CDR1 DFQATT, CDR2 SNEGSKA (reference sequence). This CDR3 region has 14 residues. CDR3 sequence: CSARDPGPNTEAFF. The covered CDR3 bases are TGCAGTGCTAGAGATCCGGGTCCTAACACTGAA.

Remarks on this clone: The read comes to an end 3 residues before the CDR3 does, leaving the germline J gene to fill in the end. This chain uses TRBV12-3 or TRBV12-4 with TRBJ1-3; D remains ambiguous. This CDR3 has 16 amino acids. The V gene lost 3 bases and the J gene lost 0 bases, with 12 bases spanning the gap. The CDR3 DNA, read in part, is TGTGCCAGCAGTTTTATCGGCTACAGCTCTGGAAACACC. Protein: CASSFIGYSSGNT. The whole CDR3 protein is CASSFIGYSSGNTIYF.

Partial CDR3 DNA: TGTGCCAGCAGCTTGGCGACAGCGCCCTATGGC. This encodes CASSLATAPYG. In full, the CDR3 reads CASSLATAPYGYTF. J is TRBJ1-2 and V is TRBV5-6, with D possibly being TRBD1 (5 bases). Sequencing ends 3 residues short of the CDR3 end; the germline J gene provides the rest. V shed 0 bases and J shed 4 bases, with 10 bases lying between them. This CDR3 has 14 amino acids. Germline lookup yields CDR1 SGHDT and CDR2 YYEEEE.

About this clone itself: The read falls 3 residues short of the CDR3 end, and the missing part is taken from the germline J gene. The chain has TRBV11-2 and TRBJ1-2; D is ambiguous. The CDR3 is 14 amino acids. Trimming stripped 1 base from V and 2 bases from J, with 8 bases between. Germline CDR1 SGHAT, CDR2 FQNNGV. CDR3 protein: CASSLAVLNYGYTF. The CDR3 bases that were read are TGTGCCAGCAGCTTAGCCGTCCTAAACTATGGC.

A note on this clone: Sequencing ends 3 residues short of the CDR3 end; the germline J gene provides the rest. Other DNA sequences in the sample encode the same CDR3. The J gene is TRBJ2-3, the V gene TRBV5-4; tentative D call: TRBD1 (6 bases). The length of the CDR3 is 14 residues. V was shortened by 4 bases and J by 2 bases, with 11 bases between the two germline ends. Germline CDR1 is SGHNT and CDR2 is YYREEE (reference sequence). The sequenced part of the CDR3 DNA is TGTGCCAGCAGCCTTGGACAGTACACAGATACG. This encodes CASSLGQYTDT. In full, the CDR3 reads CASSLGQYTDTQYF.

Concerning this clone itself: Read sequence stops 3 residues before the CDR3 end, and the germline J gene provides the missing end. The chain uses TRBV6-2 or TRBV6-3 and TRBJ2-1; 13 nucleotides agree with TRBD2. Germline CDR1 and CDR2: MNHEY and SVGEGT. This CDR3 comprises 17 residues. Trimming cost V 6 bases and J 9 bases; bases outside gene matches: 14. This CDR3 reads CASSVTGTSGAEREQFF. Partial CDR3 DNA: TGTGCCAGCAGCGTTACCGGGACTAGCGGGGCAGAACGTGAG.

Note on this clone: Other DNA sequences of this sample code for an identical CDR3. Partial CDR3 DNA: TGTGCCAGCAGCGATAAGGGGAGACTAGCGGGATACAATGAG. Translating gives CASSDKGRLAGYNE. The entire CDR3 reads CASSDKGRLAGYNEQFF. This chain joins TRBV2 and TRBJ2-1, with 11 bases identical to TRBD2. The read stops 3 residues short of the end of the CDR3; the missing end is completed from the germline J gene. The CDR3 spans 17 residues. Germline lookup yields CDR1 SNHLY and CDR2 FYNNEI. V shed 6 bases, J shed 4 bases, and the junction held 11 bases outside the gene matches.

The CDR3 protein is CSAVNVRVQNNEQFF. Partial CDR3 DNA: TGCAGTGCCGTTAATGTAAGGGTTCAGAACAATGAG. This rearrangement joins TRBV20-1 to TRBJ2-1; D call uncertain. The observed sequence ends 3 residues before the CDR3 terminus, with the missing tail filled in from the germline J gene. V lost 6 bases and J lost 5, with 20 bases in between. This CDR3 is built from 15 residues. CDR1 and CDR2 from the germline V gene are DFQATT and SNEGSKA (reference sequence).

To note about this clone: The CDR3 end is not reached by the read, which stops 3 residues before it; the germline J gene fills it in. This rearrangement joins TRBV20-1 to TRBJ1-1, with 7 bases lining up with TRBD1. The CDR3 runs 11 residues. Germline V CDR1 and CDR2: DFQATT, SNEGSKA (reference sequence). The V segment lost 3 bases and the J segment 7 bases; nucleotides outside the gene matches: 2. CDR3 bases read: TGCAGTGCTAGGACAGGGAGTGAA. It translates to CSARTGSE. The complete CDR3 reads CSARTGSEAFF.

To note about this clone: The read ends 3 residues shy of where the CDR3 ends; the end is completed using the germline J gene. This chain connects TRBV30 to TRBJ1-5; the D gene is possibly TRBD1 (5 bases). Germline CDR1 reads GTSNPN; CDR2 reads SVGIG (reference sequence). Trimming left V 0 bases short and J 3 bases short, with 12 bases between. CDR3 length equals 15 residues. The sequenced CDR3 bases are TGTGCCTGGAGTGTACGGGGGGGAACCAATCAGCCC. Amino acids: CAWSVRGGTNQP. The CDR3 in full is CAWSVRGGTNQPQHF.

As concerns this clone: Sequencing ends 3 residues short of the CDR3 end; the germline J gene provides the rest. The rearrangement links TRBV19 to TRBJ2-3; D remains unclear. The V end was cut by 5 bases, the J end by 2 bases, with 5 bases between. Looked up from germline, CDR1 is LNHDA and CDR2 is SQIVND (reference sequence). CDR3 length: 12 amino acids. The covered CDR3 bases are TGTGCCAGTAGTTCCTACACAGATACG. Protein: CASSSYTDT. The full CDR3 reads CASSSYTDTQYF.

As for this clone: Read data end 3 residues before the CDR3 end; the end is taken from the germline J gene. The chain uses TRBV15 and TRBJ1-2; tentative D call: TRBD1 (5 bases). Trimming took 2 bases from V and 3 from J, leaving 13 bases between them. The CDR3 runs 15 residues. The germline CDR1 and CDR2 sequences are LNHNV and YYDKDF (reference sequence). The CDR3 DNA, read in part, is TGTGCCACCAGCAGACAGGGAAGGATGGACTATGGC. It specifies CATSRQGRMDYG. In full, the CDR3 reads CATSRQGRMDYGYTF.

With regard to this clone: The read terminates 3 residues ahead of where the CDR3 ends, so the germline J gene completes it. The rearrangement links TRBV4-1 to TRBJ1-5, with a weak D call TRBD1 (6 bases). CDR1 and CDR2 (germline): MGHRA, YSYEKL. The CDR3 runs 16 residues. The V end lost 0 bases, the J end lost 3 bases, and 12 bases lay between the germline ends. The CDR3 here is CASSQDKGQLNQPQHF. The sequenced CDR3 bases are TGCGCCAGCAGCCAAGATAAAGGACAGCTCAATCAGCCC.

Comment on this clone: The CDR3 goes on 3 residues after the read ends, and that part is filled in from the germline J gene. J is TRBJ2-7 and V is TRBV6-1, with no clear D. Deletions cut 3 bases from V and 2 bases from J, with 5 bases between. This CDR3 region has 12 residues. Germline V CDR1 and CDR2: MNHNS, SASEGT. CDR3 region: CASSEGTYEQYF. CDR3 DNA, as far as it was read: TGTGCCAGCAGTGAGGGCACCTACGAG.

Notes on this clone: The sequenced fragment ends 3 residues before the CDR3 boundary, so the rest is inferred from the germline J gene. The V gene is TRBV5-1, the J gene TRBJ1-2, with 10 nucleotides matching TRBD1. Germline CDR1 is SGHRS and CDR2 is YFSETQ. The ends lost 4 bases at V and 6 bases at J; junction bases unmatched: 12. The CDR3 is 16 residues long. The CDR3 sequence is CASSTTTGGALNGYTF. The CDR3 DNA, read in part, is TGCGCCAGCAGCACGACGACAGGGGGCGCGTTGAATGGC.

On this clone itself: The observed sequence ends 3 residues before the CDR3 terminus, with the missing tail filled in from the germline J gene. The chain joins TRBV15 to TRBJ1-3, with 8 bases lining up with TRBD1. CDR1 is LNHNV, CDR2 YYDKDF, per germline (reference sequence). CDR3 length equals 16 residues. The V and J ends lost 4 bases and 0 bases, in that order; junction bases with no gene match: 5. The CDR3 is CATSTAGGPSGNTIYF. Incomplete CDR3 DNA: TGTGCCACCAGCACTGCAGGGGGCCCCTCTGGAAACACC.